This T cell receptor (beta chain) was captured by sequencing in a study of PD-1 blockade in classical Hodgkin lymphoma. The time point is: cycle 4 day 1 (C4D1), after 6 weeks of nivolumab. Each of the patients experienced relapse following autologous stem cell transplantation, and their brentuximab vedotin exposure differed. Broader study findings: Reported baseline diversity: healthy donors highest, relapsed/refractory patients lowest.

Worth noting for this clone: The antigen remains unidentified.

CDR1 KGHSH and CDR2 LQKENI come from the germline V gene. V was trimmed by 3 bases and J by 2 bases, leaving 8 bases between them. CDR3 length equals 13 residues. Sequencing used immunoSEQ multiplex PCR; TCRdb keeps in-frame clones, though not all of them. The table shows roughly 50,000 clones, with roughly nine tenths occurring only once. This specimen was peripheral blood mononuclear cells (PBMCs), taken before the fourth cycle of nivolumab. V is TRBV18 and J is TRBJ2-7; D uncertain. This sequence originates from a human donor with classical Hodgkin lymphoma. The CDR3: CASSPSLTYEQYF. The CDR3 DNA is TGTGCCAGCTCACCGAGCTTAACCTACGAGCAGTACTTC.